The 31 T cell receptor beta chains listed next were all sequenced from one sample in a study of early T cells in non-severe SARS-CoV-2 infection. TCRdb re-called the 5' RACE reads through MiXCR, storing one row per CDR3 protein. The sample includes under 90,000 distinct CDR3 sequences, 12% to 15% of them seen just once. Material: whole blood. These receptors originate from an adult who was a healthcare worker with PCR-confirmed SARS-CoV-2 infection or an uninfected control (not recorded which).

The chain recombines TRBV24-1 with TRBJ2-1, with D maybe TRBD1 (5 bases). Germline CDR1 KGHDR, CDR2 SFDVKD. The CDR3 contains 11 residues. Trimming left V 10 bases short and J 8 bases short, with 11 bases between. The CDR3 sequence is CATSRVDEQFF. For the CDR3, the DNA is TGTGCCACGTCCAGGGTGGATGAGCAGTTCTTC.

This clonotype was picked up a small number of times. The V call is TRBV27, the J call TRBJ2-5; 7 nucleotides align to TRBD1. The CDR3 sequence is 15 residues long. With V trimmed by 2 bases and J by 7 bases, 10 bases remained unmatched. Germline loops: CDR1 MNHEY, CDR2 SMNVEV (reference sequence). The CDR3, as DNA: TGTGCCAGCAGTTTAGGGGGACAGCTACTAGGGACCCAGTACTTC. Translating gives CASSLGGQLLGTQYF.

Only a few counts were recorded for this clonotype. The V gene is TRBV4-3, the J gene TRBJ1-4; D ambiguous. V was trimmed by 4 bases and J by 7 bases, leaving 10 bases between them. This CDR3 spans 13 amino acids. CDR1 and CDR2 from the germline V gene are LGHNA and YSLEER. The chain's CDR3 is CASSRLVGEKLFF. Here the CDR3 DNA reads TGCGCCAGCAGCCGATTAGTCGGTGAAAAACTGTTTTTT.

The gene calls are TRBV20-1 and TRBJ2-6, with D unresolved. This CDR3 is built from 13 residues. Per germline, CDR1 DFQATT and CDR2 SNEGSKA (reference sequence). With 3 bases removed from V and 1 base from J, the gap between germline ends came to 4 bases. CDR3 sequence (DNA): TGCAGTGCTAGGGTATCTGGGGCCAACGTCCTGACTTTC. Translated: CSARVSGANVLTF.

This clonotype was counted only a few times. The chain has TRBV2 and TRBJ1-2; no clear D. The V and J ends lost 11 bases and 4 bases respectively, with 14 bases between them. In germline, CDR1 is SNHLY, CDR2 FYNNEI. This CDR3 comprises 12 residues. CDR3 in amino acids: CAGVPGRYGYTF. The CDR3 DNA is TGTGCCGGGGTCCCGGGTCGCTATGGCTACACCTTC.

In its sample, this clonotype was seen a few times. The chain joins TRBV9 to TRBJ1-1; 7 positions match TRBD1. The length of the CDR3 is 15 residues. Germline V lookup: CDR1 SGDLS, CDR2 YYNGEE. V was clipped by 4 bases and J by 1 base; unmatched bases: 7. The CDR3 here is CASSPRQGRNTEAFF. The CDR3 DNA sequence: TGTGCCAGCAGCCCTAGACAGGGTCGGAACACTGAAGCTTTCTTT.

This clonotype was detected only a few times. The chain employs TRBV28 and TRBJ1-2; maybe TRBD1 (6 bases). The germline CDR1 and CDR2 sequences are MDHEN and SYDVKM. V lost 2 bases, J lost 2 bases, and 15 bases lay in between. This CDR3 spans 16 amino acids. The CDR3 sequence is CASSLQTGLTNYGYTF. Here the CDR3 DNA reads TGTGCCAGCAGTTTACAAACAGGGCTGACCAACTATGGCTACACCTTC.

This chain connects TRBV12-3 or TRBV12-4 to TRBJ1-6; the D is unclear. Trimming stripped 2 bases from V and 0 bases from J, with 14 bases between. This CDR3 has 18 residues. DNA of the CDR3: TGTGCCAGCAGTTTAAGGCGGGCACGTGGCTCCTATAATTCACCCCTCCACTTT. It is translated as CASSLRRARGSYNSPLHF.

The sample holds a few counts of this clonotype. This chain uses TRBV29-1 with TRBJ1-3; no definite D call. The CDR3 covers 13 residues. From germline, CDR1 is SQVTM and CDR2 ANQGSEA. V was trimmed by 4 bases and J by 0 bases, leaving 7 bases between them. CDR3 nucleotide sequence: TGCAGCGTTGCACTAGACTCTGGAAACACCATATATTTT. This codes for CSVALDSGNTIYF.

The V and J genes are TRBV6-1 and TRBJ1-4; no clear D gene. The ends were cut back, 5 bases at V and 3 bases at J, with 7 bases in the middle. CDR1 and CDR2 from the germline V gene are MNHNS and SASEGT. The CDR3 loop spans 13 amino acids. The CDR3 DNA follows: TGTGCCAGCAGTATTGAGGCTAATGAAAAACTGTTTTTT. Its protein product is CASSIEANEKLFF.

The chain has TRBV29-1 and TRBJ1-3, with TRBD1 as a possible D gene (5 bases). In germline, CDR1 is SQVTM, CDR2 ANQGSEA. V lost 1 base and J 9 bases, leaving 7 bases between the germline ends. This CDR3 has 11 residues. Written as DNA, the CDR3 is TGCAGCGTTGAAGCCGGGGCCACCATATATTTT. This gives the protein CSVEAGATIYF.

The chain joins TRBV7-2 to TRBJ2-4, with D tentatively TRBD2 (6 bases). The V gene lost 0 bases and the J gene lost 6 bases, with 12 bases spanning the gap. CDR1 SGHTA and CDR2 FQGNSA come from the germline V gene. The CDR3 spans 15 residues. CDR3 DNA sequence: TGTGCCAGCAGCTTAGCAGGGGCTAGCGCAAACATTCAGTACTTC. This codes for CASSLAGASANIQYF.

This clonotype occurred a few times. The rearrangement uses TRBV10-2 and TRBJ1-1; D call uncertain. V gave up 10 bases and J gave up 0 bases, with 12 bases separating them. The CDR3 runs 13 residues. Germline CDR1 WSHSY, CDR2 SAAADI. The CDR3 DNA is TGCGCCACCTCCGTGGGCCTGAACACTGAAGCTTTCTTT. The encoded protein is CATSVGLNTEAFF.

This clonotype came up a few times. V and J are TRBV6-2 or TRBV6-3 and TRBJ1-1; unclear D gene. This CDR3 comprises 12 residues. Germline CDR1 MNHEY, CDR2 SVGEGT. Trimming took 7 bases from V and 5 from J, leaving 11 bases between them. CDR3 sequence: CASTREGTEAFF. As DNA, the CDR3 is TGTGCCAGCACGAGGGAAGGGACTGAAGCTTTCTTT.

This clonotype was counted only a few times. V is TRBV5-1 and J is TRBJ2-3; 7 bases are a match to TRBD1. The ends lost 0 bases at V and 0 bases at J; junction bases unmatched: 7. There are 17 residues in the CDR3. Germline V gene lookup returns CDR1 SGHRS and CDR2 YFSETQ. In DNA form, the CDR3 reads TGCGCCAGCAGCTTGGAACCGGGACAGTCTAGCACAGATACGCAGTATTTT. Its translation: CASSLEPGQSSTDTQYF. Supplemented by reference TRBV5-1 and TRBJ2-3, the full variable domain reads KAGVTQTPRYLIKTRGQQVTLSCSPISGHRSVSWYQQTPGQGLQFLFEYFSETQRNKGNFPGRFSGRQFSNSRSEMNVSTLELGDSALYLCASSLEPGQSSTDTQYFGPGTRLTVL.

This clonotype appeared a few times. V gene TRBV12-3 or TRBV12-4 combines with J gene TRBJ1-2; tentatively, D is TRBD1 (5 bases). The CDR3 extends over 12 amino acids. V gave up 1 base and J gave up 9 bases, with 9 bases separating them. The CDR3 reads CASSLGAGSYTF. CDR3 nucleotides: TGTGCCAGCAGTTTAGGGGCAGGGAGCTACACCTTC.

Only a few counts were recorded for this clonotype. The V gene is TRBV27, the J gene TRBJ1-2; no clear D gene. Germline V gene sequence: CDR1 MNHEY, CDR2 SMNVEV (reference sequence). V gave up 5 bases and J gave up 3 bases, with 16 bases separating them. The CDR3 totals 15 residues. The DNA for the CDR3 is TGTGCCAGCAGTGGCCAGGAAGACCCCGACTATGGCTACACCTTC. It specifies CASSGQEDPDYGYTF.

In this sample, this clonotype turned up a few times. The V gene is TRBV11-2, the J gene TRBJ1-5, with 9 bases matching TRBD1. This CDR3 has 15 residues. Trimming cost V 5 bases and J 6 bases; bases outside gene matches: 8. The germline V gene encodes CDR1 SGHAT and CDR2 FQNNGV. CDR3: CASSGGQGVGQPQHF. In nucleotides, the CDR3 is TGTGCCAGCAGCGGGGGACAGGGAGTAGGTCAGCCCCAGCATTTT.

This clonotype was seen repeatedly, ten times or more. The chain recombines TRBV5-6 with TRBJ1-1, with D possibly TRBD1 on 5 matching bases. Trimming stripped 4 bases from V and 1 base from J, with 11 bases between. This CDR3 is built from 14 residues. Germline CDR1 and CDR2: SGHDT and YYEEEE. The CDR3 protein is CASSPQGWNTEAFF. The CDR3 coding sequence is TGTGCCAGCAGCCCCCAGGGCTGGAACACTGAAGCTTTCTTT.

This clonotype was seen only a few times. The CDR3 nucleotides are TGCAGCGTTGTGGTACAGCGGGGAGTCTACGAGCAGTACTTC. Translating it yields CSVVVQRGVYEQYF. The rearrangement links TRBV29-1 to TRBJ2-7; TRBD2 aligns across 7 bases. The CDR3 covers 14 residues. The V gene's germline CDR1 is SQVTM and CDR2 ANQGSEA. V shed 4 bases, J shed 3 bases, and the junction held 9 bases outside the gene matches.

V and J are TRBV5-5 and TRBJ2-1; the match to TRBD1 covers 9 bases. From germline, CDR1 is SGHKS and CDR2 YYEKEE (reference sequence). The CDR3 is 16 amino acids. After removal of 6 bases from V and 2 bases from J, the junction contained 9 bases not matched to a gene. The CDR3 DNA follows: TGTGCCAGCACACTAACCGGGACAGGGACCTACAATGAGCAGTTCTTC. Its protein product is CASTLTGTGTYNEQFF.

The rearrangement joins TRBV14 to TRBJ1-1; no firm D call. V was trimmed by 4 bases and J by 0 bases, leaving 3 bases between them. Germline loops: CDR1 SGHDN, CDR2 FVKESK. The CDR3 totals 12 residues. The CDR3 region is CASSPMNTEAFF. Here the CDR3 DNA reads TGTGCCAGCAGCCCCATGAACACTGAAGCTTTCTTT.

This clonotype has a handful of counts. The rearrangement links TRBV19 to TRBJ2-1, with 12 bases that match TRBD2. Germline CDR1 LNHDA, CDR2 SQIVND (reference sequence). J lost 4 bases, V lost 3 bases, and 4 bases had no gene match. CDR3 size: 16 residues. For the CDR3, the DNA is TGTGCCAGTAGTATCCCGACTAGCGGGGGATACAATGAGCAGTTCTTC. Amino acid sequence: CASSIPTSGGYNEQFF.

This chain connects TRBV7-9 to TRBJ2-7; D is perhaps TRBD1 or TRBD2 (5 bases each). CDR1 SEHNR and CDR2 FQNEAQ come from the germline V gene (reference sequence). The CDR3 contains 12 residues. The germline V and J ends were trimmed by 5 bases and 7 bases, with 12 bases remaining between them. As DNA, the CDR3 is TGTGCCAGCAGCCCGGGGCGATGGGAGCAGTACTTC. Its translation: CASSPGRWEQYF.

This clonotype was counted between two and nine times. The chain carries TRBV5-1 and TRBJ1-5, with D possibly TRBD1 on 6 matching bases. The germline CDR1 and CDR2 sequences are SGHRS and YFSETQ. This CDR3 is built from 13 residues. The V gene lost 7 bases and the J gene lost 5 bases, with 13 bases spanning the gap. DNA of the CDR3: TGCGCCAGCCGGTCAGGGGCGGATCAGCCCCAGCATTTT. It is translated as CASRSGADQPQHF.

This clonotype was seen a few times. The chain has TRBV28 and TRBJ2-7; TRBD2 aligns across 13 bases. Trimming removed 7 bases from V and 2 bases from J; junction bases left unmatched: 5. This CDR3 is 15 amino acids long. In germline, CDR1 is MDHEN, CDR2 SYDVKM. Written as DNA, the CDR3 is TGTGCCAGCAAAAGGGGGACTAGCGGGGCCTACGAGCAGTACTTC. It is translated as CASKRGTSGAYEQYF. The full variable domain, its missing parts supplied by reference TRBV28 and TRBJ2-7, is DVKVTQSSRYLVKRTGEKVFLECVQDMDHENMFWYRQDPGLGLRLIYFSYDVKMKEKGDIPEGYSVSREKKERFSLILESASTNQTSMYLCASKRGTSGAYEQYFGPGTRLTVT.

The V gene is TRBV27, the J gene TRBJ2-1; possible D gene TRBD1, 6 bases. The CDR3 runs 15 residues. The germline V gene has CDR1 MNHEY and CDR2 SMNVEV (reference sequence). Deletions cut 6 bases from V and 0 bases from J, with 12 bases between. The CDR3 region is CASRRQESSYNEQFF. In nucleotides, the CDR3 is TGTGCCAGCAGGCGACAGGAGAGCTCCTACAATGAGCAGTTCTTC.

On this clonotype: This clone may be a read error of a much larger clone one base away. The chain recombines TRBV7-9 with TRBJ2-6, with 9 positions matching TRBD1. The CDR3 spans 16 residues. With V trimmed by 5 bases and J by 0 bases, 2 bases remained unmatched. CDR1 is SEHNR, CDR2 FQNEAQ, per germline (reference sequence). The CDR3 here is CASSTTGGSGANVLTF. In nucleotides, the CDR3 is TGTGCCAGCAGCACGACAGGGGGCTCTGGGGCCAACGTCCTGACTTTC.

This clonotype was seen a handful of times. The rearrangement links TRBV6-4 to TRBJ2-1, with 14 bases aligning to TRBD2. CDR3 length: 16 residues. From germline, CDR1 is MRHNA and CDR2 SNTAGT. The V and J ends lost 0 bases and 9 bases, in that order; junction bases with no gene match: 4. CDR3 nucleotide sequence: TGTGCCAGCAGTGACTCGACTAGCGGGGGGGCCGGTGAGCAGTTCTTC. Translated, it gives CASSDSTSGGAGEQFF.

This chain links TRBV29-1 with TRBJ1-2; D gene unclear. CDR3 length: 13 residues. The V and J ends lost 3 bases and 2 bases respectively, with 10 bases between them. From germline, CDR1 is SQVTM and CDR2 ANQGSEA. Written as DNA, the CDR3 is TGCAGCGTTGAGGCAAACCCAAACTATGGCTACACCTTC. This codes for CSVEANPNYGYTF.

This clonotype was observed at least ten times. In DNA, the CDR3 is TGTGCCAGCAGCCCGAGGACCAACACAGATACGCAGTATTTT. It specifies CASSPRTNTDTQYF. V is TRBV3-1 and J is TRBJ2-3, with D uncertain. V was trimmed by 4 bases and J by 2 bases, leaving 10 bases between them. The CDR3 covers 14 residues. The germline gives CDR1 LGHDT, CDR2 YNNKEL (reference sequence).